This section outlines one TCR beta chain sequence together with its context. What it binds is unknown. This sample stems from a study of Ad26.COV2.S vaccination and SARS-CoV-2 variants. Study observations and caveats: While placebo recipients had lower spike-specific TCR breadth, vaccine recipients had more.

Repertoires were generated with immunoSEQ multiplex PCR, while TCRdb's copy carries only in-frame clones and drops some. Found here are around 320,000 clones, around 87% of them singletons; the top ten hold around 3.7%. Specified treatment: around 19 received Ad26.COV2.S at low or high dose, single or two shots; several received placebo; per-sample allocation not given. Samples were taken on day 63 after the first vaccine or placebo injection. It was an adult aged 18-55 years in Boston who was the donor. The germline V gene has CDR1 GTSNPN and CDR2 SVGIG (reference sequence). The germline V and J ends were trimmed by 0 bases and 0 bases, with 10 bases remaining between them. The CDR3 totals 15 residues.

J is TRBJ2-3 and V is TRBV30; D gene unclear. The sequence was obtained from a person aged 18-60 years who received the Ad26.COV2.S COVID-19 vaccine or a placebo. This specimen was peripheral blood, taken in a trial of Ad26.COV2.S vaccine versus placebo. CDR3 DNA sequence: TGTGCCTGGAGTGTAAGTTCGGCTAGCACAGATACGCAGTATTTT. It encodes CAWSVSSASTDTQYF.